This record covers a single TCR beta chain. Its antigen is currently not known. The sample holds no much larger clone one base away, and base qualities are not on file. The data were taken from a study of T cell changes during pregnancy in multiple sclerosis (dated by TCRdb to about 2019). The study in broad terms: The study looked at changes in the T cell repertoire across pregnancy in women with multiple sclerosis.

Including cysteine and phenylalanine, the CDR3 has 14 amino acids. Here the CDR3 DNA is all that survives: 42 bases in frame from base 1. Trimmed from V: 0 bases; trimmed from J: 4 bases; junction bases lacking a gene match: 3. CDR1 is given as MNHNY and CDR2 as SVGAGI, both from the germline V gene (reference sequence). The library relied on the immunoSEQ multiplex PCR assay. What TCRdb holds here is the immuneACCESS table cut down to in-frame rearrangements. Part of the clones is not present; checked against another copy, under half of the missing clones reflect an unresolved V gene, and the others are unexplained. This sample comprises around 96,000 clones, about 94% of them detected only once. The top ten clones comprise about 2.4% of the sample.

The receptor comes from a female donor with multiple sclerosis, enrolled in a pregnancy study. The chain employs TRBV6-6 and TRBJ2-7, with 7 junctional bases fitting TRBD2. Sample: peripheral blood, taken in the third trimester of pregnancy. The DNA sequence is as follows: TGTGCCAGCAGTTACTCGGGAGGGCCGTACGAGCAGTACTTC. This codes for CASSYSGGPYEQYF.